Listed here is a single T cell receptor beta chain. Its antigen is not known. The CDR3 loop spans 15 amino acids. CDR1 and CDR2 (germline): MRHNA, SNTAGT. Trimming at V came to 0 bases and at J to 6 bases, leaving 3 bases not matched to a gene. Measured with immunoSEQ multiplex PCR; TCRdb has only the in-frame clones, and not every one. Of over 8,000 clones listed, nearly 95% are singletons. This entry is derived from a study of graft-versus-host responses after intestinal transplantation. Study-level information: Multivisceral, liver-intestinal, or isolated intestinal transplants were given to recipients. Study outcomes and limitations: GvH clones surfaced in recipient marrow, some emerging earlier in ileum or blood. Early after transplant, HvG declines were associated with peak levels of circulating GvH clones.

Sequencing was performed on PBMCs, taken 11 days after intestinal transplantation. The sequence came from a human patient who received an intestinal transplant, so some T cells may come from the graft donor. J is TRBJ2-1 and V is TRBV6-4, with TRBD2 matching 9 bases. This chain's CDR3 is CASSDSAGGGNEQFF. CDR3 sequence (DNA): TGTGCCAGCAGTGACTCGGCGGGAGGGGGCAATGAGCAGTTCTTC.